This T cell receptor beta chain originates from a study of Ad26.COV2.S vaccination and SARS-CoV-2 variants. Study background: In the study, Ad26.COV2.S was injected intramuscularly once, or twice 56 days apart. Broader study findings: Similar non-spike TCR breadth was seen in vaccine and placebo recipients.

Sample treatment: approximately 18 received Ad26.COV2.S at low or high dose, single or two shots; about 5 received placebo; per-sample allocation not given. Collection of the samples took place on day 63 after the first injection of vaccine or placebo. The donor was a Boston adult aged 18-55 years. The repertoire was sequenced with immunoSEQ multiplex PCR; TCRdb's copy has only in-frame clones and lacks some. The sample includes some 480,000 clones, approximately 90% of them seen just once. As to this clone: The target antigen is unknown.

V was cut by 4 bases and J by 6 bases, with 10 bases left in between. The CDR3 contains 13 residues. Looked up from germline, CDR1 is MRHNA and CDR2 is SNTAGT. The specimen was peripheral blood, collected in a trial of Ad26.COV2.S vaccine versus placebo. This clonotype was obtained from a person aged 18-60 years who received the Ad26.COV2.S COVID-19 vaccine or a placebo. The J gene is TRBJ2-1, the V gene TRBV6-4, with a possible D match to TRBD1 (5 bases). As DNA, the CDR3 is TGTGCCAGCAGTGCTGGGGCTGCCAATGAGCAGTTCTTC. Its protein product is CASSAGAANEQFF.